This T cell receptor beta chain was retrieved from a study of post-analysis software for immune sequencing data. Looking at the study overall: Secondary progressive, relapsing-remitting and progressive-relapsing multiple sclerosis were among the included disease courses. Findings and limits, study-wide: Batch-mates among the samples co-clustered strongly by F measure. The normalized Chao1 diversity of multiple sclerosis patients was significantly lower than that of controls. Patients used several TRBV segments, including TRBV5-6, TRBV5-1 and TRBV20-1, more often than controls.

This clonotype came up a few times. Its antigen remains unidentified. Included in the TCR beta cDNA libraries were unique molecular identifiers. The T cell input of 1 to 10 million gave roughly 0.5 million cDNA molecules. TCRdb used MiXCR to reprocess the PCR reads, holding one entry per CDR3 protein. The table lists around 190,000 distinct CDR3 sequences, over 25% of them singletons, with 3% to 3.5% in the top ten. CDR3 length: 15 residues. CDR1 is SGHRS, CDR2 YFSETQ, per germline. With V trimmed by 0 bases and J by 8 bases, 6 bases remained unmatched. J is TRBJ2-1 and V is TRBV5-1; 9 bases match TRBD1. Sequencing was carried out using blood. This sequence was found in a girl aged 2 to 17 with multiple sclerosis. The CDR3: CASSLEDRGFHEQFF. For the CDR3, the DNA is TGCGCCAGCAGCTTGGAGGACAGGGGATTTCATGAGCAGTTCTTC. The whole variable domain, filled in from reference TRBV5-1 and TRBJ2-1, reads KAGVTQTPRYLIKTRGQQVTLSCSPISGHRSVSWYQQTPGQGLQFLFEYFSETQRNKGNFPGRFSGRQFSNSRSEMNVSTLELGDSALYLCASSLEDRGFHEQFFGPGTRLTVL.